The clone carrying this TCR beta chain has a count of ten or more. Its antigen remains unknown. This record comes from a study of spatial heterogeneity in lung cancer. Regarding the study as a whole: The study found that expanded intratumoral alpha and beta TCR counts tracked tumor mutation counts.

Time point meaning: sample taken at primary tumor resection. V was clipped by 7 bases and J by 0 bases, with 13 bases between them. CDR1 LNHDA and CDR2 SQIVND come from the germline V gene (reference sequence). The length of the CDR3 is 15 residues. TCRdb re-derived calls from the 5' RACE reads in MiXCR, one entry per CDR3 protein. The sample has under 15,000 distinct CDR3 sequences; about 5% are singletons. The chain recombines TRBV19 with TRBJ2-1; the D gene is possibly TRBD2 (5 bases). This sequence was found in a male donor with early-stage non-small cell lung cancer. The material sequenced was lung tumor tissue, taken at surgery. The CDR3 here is CASTWTLSSYNEQFF. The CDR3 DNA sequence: TGTGCCAGTACCTGGACTTTGAGCTCCTACAATGAGCAGTTCTTC.